This is a list of T cell receptor beta chains from one sample in a study of early T cells in non-severe SARS-CoV-2 infection. TCRdb re-called the 5' RACE reads with MiXCR, one entry per CDR3 protein. The sample shows roughly 32,000 distinct CDR3 sequences, 3% to 4% of them seen only once. Sample: whole blood. All receptors derive from an adult who was a healthcare worker with PCR-confirmed SARS-CoV-2 infection or an uninfected control (not recorded which). Each CDR3 is given with its conserved first and last residue. D genes are given only for firm matches. A clone size is listed for some rows: how often the clone was seen (once, few, many), or a class if it is expanded.

>TRBJ2-7|TRBV6-2/TRBV6-3|.|.
CASSLPGRQSYEQYF
TGTGCCAGCAGCCTTCCCGGGCGGCAGTCCTACGAGCAGTACTTC
>TRBJ2-1|TRBV6-6|many|.
CASSLDRWGQFF
TGTGCCAGCAGTCTGGACAGATGGGGGCAGTTCTTC
>TRBJ2-5|TRBV4-1|.|TRBD2
CASSQGLAEQETQYF
TGCGCCAGCAGCCAAGGGCTAGCGGAGCAAGAGACCCAGTACTTC
>TRBJ2-7|TRBV20-1|many|TRBD1
CSARRQGYEQYF
TGCAGTGCTAGGAGACAGGGGTACGAGCAGTACTTC
>TRBJ2-1|TRBV27|many|.
CASSFRTSRRDEQFF
TGTGCCAGCAGTTTCAGGACCTCGAGGAGGGATGAGCAGTTCTTC
>TRBJ1-3|TRBV2|many|.
CASSEQIGGLAGNTIYF
TGTGCCAGCAGTGAGCAGATTGGGGGGCTGGCTGGAAACACCATATATTTT
>TRBJ1-2|TRBV6-2/TRBV6-3|many|.
CASSYRDGLYGYTF
TGTGCCAGCAGTTACCGGGACGGCCTCTATGGCTACACCTTC
>TRBJ2-2|TRBV14|many|.
CASSQDLVRVTGELFF
TGTGCCAGCAGCCAAGATCTCGTCAGGGTCACCGGGGAGCTGTTTTTT
>TRBJ1-1|TRBV15|many|.
CATSRDDLGTDNTEAFF
TGTGCCACCAGCAGAGATGATCTTGGGACGGATAACACTGAAGCTTTCTTT
>TRBJ2-4|TRBV11-3|many|TRBD1
CASSNRGQNIQYF
TGTGCCAGCAGCAACAGGGGCCAAAACATTCAGTACTTC
>TRBJ2-6|TRBV6-2/TRBV6-3|many|TRBD1
CASRTGTVGGNVLTF
TGTGCCAGCAGAACGGGGACAGTTGGTGGCAACGTCCTGACTTTC
>TRBJ1-2|TRBV6-6|many|TRBD1
CASLDRGLGYTF
TGTGCCAGCCTGGACAGGGGGCTTGGCTACACCTTC
>TRBJ1-1|TRBV5-4|many|.
CASSFSGPTEAFF
TGTGCCAGCAGCTTTTCCGGGCCCACTGAAGCTTTCTTT
>TRBJ1-6|TRBV10-3|many|TRBD1
CAIGRDSLNSPLHF
TGTGCCATCGGCAGGGACAGCCTTAATTCACCCCTCCACTTT
>TRBJ2-2|TRBV7-9|many|.
CASSFHQGSNTGELFF
TGTGCCAGCAGCTTCCACCAGGGATCAAACACCGGGGAGCTGTTTTTT
>TRBJ2-7|TRBV6-5|many|TRBD1
CASRPSGTGAYEQYF
TGTGCCAGCAGACCTTCCGGGACAGGGGCCTACGAGCAGTACTTC
>TRBJ1-2|TRBV3-1|few|TRBD1
CASSHLTGADGYTF
TGTGCCAGCAGCCACCTCACAGGGGCGGATGGCTACACCTTC
>TRBJ1-2|TRBV7-3|many|.
CASSFGPGEADTF
TGTGCCAGCAGCTTCGGTCCCGGTGAAGCCGACACCTTC
>TRBJ2-7|TRBV20-1|medium-sized|.
CSAWAQNDEQYF
TGCAGTGCTTGGGCCCAGAATGACGAGCAGTACTTC
>TRBJ2-7|TRBV11-2|many|.
CASSLPGLYEQYF
TGTGCCAGCAGCTTACCAGGGCTCTACGAGCAGTACTTC
>TRBJ2-3|TRBV11-2|many|TRBD1
CASSLTGGHRTDTQYF
TGTGCCAGCAGCTTGACAGGGGGACACCGCACAGATACGCAGTATTTT
>TRBJ2-7|TRBV12-3/TRBV12-4|many|TRBD2
CASSRWTSGPYSGQYF
TGTGCCAGCAGCCGCTGGACTAGCGGGCCCTATTCCGGGCAGTACTTC
>TRBJ2-2|TRBV12-3/TRBV12-4|many|.
CASSLVRGTGELFF
TGTGCCAGCAGTCTCGTGAGGGGGACCGGGGAGCTGTTTTTT
>TRBJ1-6|TRBV7-2|many|.
CASSRSGDRSPLHF
TGTGCCAGCAGCCGGTCGGGGGATCGGTCACCCCTCCACTTT
>TRBJ2-5|TRBV11-3|many|.
CASSLGRGATQYF
TGTGCCAGCAGCTTAGGAAGGGGAGCGACCCAGTACTTC
>TRBJ2-5|TRBV20-1|.|.
CSARDQATSRTQYF
TGCAGTGCTAGAGATCAGGCTACGAGCAGAACCCAGTACTTC
>TRBJ2-3|TRBV7-2|many|TRBD2
CASSSSAGVVTDTQYF
TGTGCCAGCAGCTCCTCAGCGGGGGTCGTCACAGATACGCAGTATTTT
>TRBJ1-4|TRBV4-2|many|.
CASSQVQGGEKLFF
TGTGCCAGCAGCCAAGTTCAGGGAGGTGAAAAACTGTTTTTT
>TRBJ2-2|TRBV7-9|many|TRBD1
CASSPTPGQGYTGELFF
TGTGCCAGCAGCCCAACCCCGGGACAGGGGTACACCGGGGAGCTGTTTTTT
>TRBJ1-3|TRBV12-3/TRBV12-4|many|.
CASSPTAGGNTIYF
TGTGCCAGCAGTCCCACCGCGGGTGGAAACACCATATATTTT
>TRBJ1-5|TRBV5-1|many|TRBD1
CASSGGGDNQPQHF
TGCGCCAGCAGCGGAGGGGGCGATAATCAGCCCCAGCATTTT
>TRBJ2-7|TRBV29-1|many|.
CSVELPGGYYEQYF
TGCAGCGTTGAGCTCCCGGGCGGGTACTACGAGCAGTACTTC
>TRBJ2-7|TRBV6-1|.|.
CASSEATGRRPKQYF
TGTGCCAGCAGTGAGGCGACAGGGAGGAGACCTAAGCAGTACTTC
>TRBJ1-1|TRBV7-9|many|.
CASSQRQGGTEAFF
TGTGCCAGCAGCCAGAGGCAGGGTGGGACTGAAGCTTTCTTT
>TRBJ1-6|TRBV5-6|many|.
CASSLGSSYNSPLHF
TGTGCCAGCAGCTTGGGGAGCTCCTATAATTCACCCCTCCACTTT
>TRBJ1-1|TRBV12-3/TRBV12-4|many|.
CASSQTGTVFEAFF
TGTGCCAGCAGTCAAACCGGGACGGTTTTTGAAGCTTTCTTT
>TRBJ2-5|TRBV7-6|many|.
CASRKTVGETQYF
TGTGCCAGCAGGAAGACGGTCGGAGAGACCCAGTACTTC
>TRBJ2-3|TRBV5-1|many|.
CASSLGLTRGSDTQYF
TGCGCCAGCAGCTTGGGGCTGACCCGGGGGTCAGATACGCAGTATTTT
>TRBJ1-1|TRBV4-1|many|.
CASSQAVGPAFF
TGCGCCAGCAGCCAAGCGGTAGGCCCGGCTTTCTTT
>TRBJ1-4|TRBV21-1|.|.
CASSKTGGLEKLFF
TGTGCCAGCAGCAAAACAGGTGGACTTGAAAAACTGTTTTTT
>TRBJ2-1|TRBV11-2|.|.
CASTLLSGFSYNEQFF
TGTGCCAGCACCCTCCTCTCGGGCTTCTCCTACAATGAGCAGTTCTTC
>TRBJ1-2|TRBV6-5|many|.
CASSPGYWHYGYTF
TGTGCCAGCAGCCCAGGCTATTGGCACTATGGCTACACCTTC
>TRBJ2-7|TRBV28|few|TRBD2
CASRRLAGASSNEQYF
TGTGCCAGCAGAAGACTAGCGGGAGCCTCCTCTAACGAGCAGTACTTC
>TRBJ2-5|TRBV12-3/TRBV12-4|.|TRBD1
CASRRTGGETQYF
TGTGCCAGCAGAAGAACAGGGGGTGAGACCCAGTACTTC
>TRBJ2-2|TRBV10-3|few|.
CAITAGRNTGELFF
TGTGCCATCACAGCGGGCCGGAACACCGGGGAGCTGTTTTTT
>TRBJ1-2|TRBV5-4|many|.
CASSLVNTYGYTF
TGTGCCAGCAGCTTGGTAAATACCTATGGCTACACCTTC
>TRBJ2-3|TRBV20-1|many|.
CSASPLLERVRSTDTQYF
TGCAGTGCTAGCCCCTTACTCGAGCGGGTGAGAAGCACAGATACGCAGTATTTT
>TRBJ2-5|TRBV5-4|many|.
CASSLVQGGETQYF
TGTGCCAGCAGCTTGGTACAGGGCGGCGAGACCCAGTACTTC
>TRBJ2-7|TRBV6-6|few|.
CASRLSGNSYEQYF
TGTGCCAGCAGATTAAGCGGAAACTCCTACGAGCAGTACTTC
>TRBJ2-6|TRBV4-2|few|.
CASSQESRSGANVLTF
TGTGCCAGCAGCCAAGAAAGCCGCTCTGGGGCCAACGTCCTGACTTTC
>TRBJ2-1|TRBV18|many|.
CASSPFKLSEQFF
TGTGCCAGCTCACCATTCAAGCTGAGTGAGCAGTTCTTC
>TRBJ2-4|TRBV19|many|.
CASSMGSKNIQYF
TGTGCCAGTAGTATGGGTTCAAAAAACATTCAGTACTTC
>TRBJ2-1|TRBV3-1|.|TRBD2
CASRSSGVKFF
TGTGCCAGCAGGTCTAGCGGGGTAAAGTTCTTC